The rows below give T cell receptor beta chains drawn from one sample of a study of CD8 T cells in ankylosing spondylitis. TCRdb re-called the 5' RACE reads through MiXCR, storing one row per CDR3 protein. The profile shows about 190,000 distinct CDR3 sequences, 13% of them singletons. The sample consisted of blood, either unsorted or a sorted T cell fraction (not recorded which). Receptors originate from a female donor with ankylosing spondylitis or in good health (not recorded which). CDR3s leave out the opening cysteine and the closing phenylalanine or tryptophan.

V: TRBV9
length: 14
J: TRBJ2-7
CDR3: ASSPQQGDASYEQY

V: TRBV18
length: 13
J: TRBJ1-2
CDR3: ASSPPTEGNYGYT

V: TRBV12-3/TRBV12-4
length: 13
J: TRBJ2-3
CDR3: ASSPTPNLGDTQY

V: TRBV20-1
length: 12
J: TRBJ2-3
CDR3: SARGGRRTDTQY

V: TRBV3-1
length: 12
J: TRBJ2-3
CDR3: ASSQGRASMWQY

V: TRBV7-8
length: 14
J: TRBJ2-5
CDR3: ASSFFLAGERETQY

V: TRBV7-6
length: 13
J: TRBJ2-5
CDR3: ASSFGTDRQETQY

V: TRBV29-1
length: 12
J: TRBJ2-3
CDR3: SVNYRRPTDAQY

V: TRBV30
length: 9
J: TRBJ2-3
CDR3: AWSVPDTQY

V: TRBV27
length: 12
J: TRBJ2-1
CDR3: ASSLILGGNEQF

V: TRBV29-1
length: 11
J: TRBJ2-1
CDR3: SAGAGTDNEQF

V: TRBV18
length: 15
J: TRBJ2-1
CDR3: ASSPGTSGRDYNEQF

V: TRBV2
length: 12
J: TRBJ2-7
CDR3: ASSAHLNLYEQY

V: TRBV20-1
length: 15
J: TRBJ2-1
CDR3: SAPWTSGRSSYNEQF

V: TRBV20-1
length: 13
J: TRBJ1-1
CDR3: SASPSDRGITEAF

V: TRBV5-1
length: 14
J: TRBJ2-1
CDR3: ASRKSGGSSYNEQF

V: TRBV7-3
length: 11
J: TRBJ1-1
CDR3: ASSLSMNTEAF

V: TRBV29-1
length: 10
J: TRBJ1-2
CDR3: SVGGSNYGYT

V: TRBV7-2
length: 12
J: TRBJ1-2
CDR3: ASSYTSINYGYT

V: TRBV7-8
length: 12
J: TRBJ2-7
CDR3: ASSLDRDSYEQY

V: TRBV5-5
length: 13
J: TRBJ2-7
CDR3: ASSLSQGLFLEQY

V: TRBV7-4
length: 13
J: TRBJ2-3
CDR3: ASDRGGTSTDTQY

V: TRBV20-1
length: 12
J: TRBJ2-7
CDR3: SARVAESSYEQY

V: TRBV20-1
length: 13
J: TRBJ2-3
CDR3: SASLRTSGGDTQY

V: TRBV7-9
length: 13
J: TRBJ2-7
CDR3: ASSLDRTGAHEQY

V: TRBV18
length: 13
J: TRBJ1-5
CDR3: ASSPGDRVGQPQH

V: TRBV20-1
length: 11
J: TRBJ2-1
CDR3: SARLAGVSEQF

V: TRBV14
length: 9
J: TRBJ2-7
CDR3: ASSQRGEQY

V: TRBV27
length: 12
J: TRBJ1-4
CDR3: ASSPGQGREKLF

V: TRBV19
length: 10
J: TRBJ2-2
CDR3: ASSWRLGELF

V: TRBV5-1
length: 14
J: TRBJ2-2
CDR3: ASSQGTGATTGELF

V: TRBV12-3/TRBV12-4
length: 12
J: TRBJ1-4
CDR3: ASSPQGRNEKLF

V: TRBV12-3/TRBV12-4
length: 13
J: TRBJ2-3
CDR3: ASRPTSGALDTQY

V: TRBV5-6
length: 14
J: TRBJ1-5
CDR3: ASSLTARGDNQPQH

V: TRBV11-3
length: 13
J: TRBJ2-2
CDR3: ASSWSGQGGGELF

V: TRBV7-2
length: 12
J: TRBJ2-2
CDR3: ASSSWDREGELF

V: TRBV7-2
length: 15
J: TRBJ2-2
CDR3: ASSLRSGATNTGELF

V: TRBV7-9
length: 14
J: TRBJ2-3
CDR3: ASSRLTGIDTDTQY

V: TRBV21-1
length: 11
J: TRBJ2-3
CDR3: ASIFGITDTQY

V: TRBV7-2
length: 14
J: TRBJ2-2
CDR3: ASSPSGLDSHGELF

V: TRBV28
length: 14
J: TRBJ1-4
CDR3: ASSDPPGRLNEKLF

V: TRBV20-1
length: 14
J: TRBJ2-1
CDR3: SAGTWGGFDRNEQF

V: TRBV20-1
length: 13
J: TRBJ2-1
CDR3: SADSGTSGYNEQF

V: TRBV4-1
length: 16
J: TRBJ2-2
CDR3: ASSPWDLAGGYTGELF

V: TRBV1
length: 11
J: TRBJ1-5
CDR3: TSSQGPNQPQH

V: TRBV3-1
length: 12
J: TRBJ2-1
CDR3: ASKGAGDVNEQF

V: TRBV5-6
length: 12
J: TRBJ2-7
CDR3: ASSAKGPSYEQY

V: TRBV5-1
length: 13
J: TRBJ2-6
CDR3: ASSLPGSGANVLT

V: TRBV12-3/TRBV12-4
length: 10
J: TRBJ2-1
CDR3: ASSRLRYEQF

V: TRBV20-1
length: 12
J: TRBJ2-1
CDR3: SARDPLSYNEQF

V: TRBV15
length: 13
J: TRBJ1-6
CDR3: ATSRDYRGASPLH

V: TRBV7-8
length: 14
J: TRBJ2-7
CDR3: ASSPPSGLGAYEQY

V: TRBV7-8
length: 10
J: TRBJ2-1
CDR3: ASSYVGDEQF

V: TRBV5-1
length: 13
J: TRBJ1-5
CDR3: ASSLGGVWGQPQH

V: TRBV20-1
length: 12
J: TRBJ2-7
CDR3: SAAGGSSRYEQY

V: TRBV12-3/TRBV12-4
length: 14
J: TRBJ2-7
CDR3: ASSPLGSGSLSEQY

V: TRBV7-9
length: 11
J: TRBJ2-7
CDR3: ASSSSLRYEQY

V: TRBV5-4
length: 13
J: TRBJ2-7
CDR3: ASSDGTRSSYEQY

V: TRBV7-7
length: 11
J: TRBJ2-7
CDR3: ASSSDQGQVQY

V: TRBV5-1
length: 13
J: TRBJ2-2
CDR3: ASSLGDRVTGELF